A single sample gave rise to the 14 T cell receptor beta chains below, sequenced in a study of blood T cell repertoires in COVID-19. The method was immunoSEQ multiplex PCR; TCRdb's version includes in-frame clones alone and lacks a portion of them. The data show approximately 69,000 clones, 81% seen once. What was sequenced was peripheral blood. The receptors here all came from a woman aged 70-85 years with acute or convalescent COVID-19.

The chain combines TRBV3-1 (or the pseudogene TRBV3-2) with TRBJ2-5; D may be TRBD2 (5 bases). CDR1 is LGHDT, CDR2 YNNKEL, per germline (reference sequence). This CDR3 has 16 amino acids. The V end lost 0 bases, the J end lost 3 bases, and 14 bases lay between the germline ends. The DNA of the CDR3 is TGTGCCAGCAGCCAAGAAAGTGAGCGGTATAAAGAGACCCAGTACTTC. Translated: CASSQESERYKETQYF.

To note about this clone: Other DNA sequences in the sample encode the same CDR3. The V call is TRBV27, the J call TRBJ2-7; D gene ambiguous. Trimming left V 2 bases short and J 3 bases short, with 14 bases between. CDR1 and CDR2 (germline): MNHEY, SMNVEV (reference sequence). The CDR3 spans 15 residues. CDR3 loop: CASSLGSSLLYEQYF. The CDR3 bases are TGTGCCAGCAGTTTAGGTTCCAGTCTCCTCTACGAGCAGTACTTC.

J is TRBJ1-6 and V is TRBV5-5; no firm D call. The germline V gene encodes CDR1 SGHKS and CDR2 YYEKEE (reference sequence). The CDR3 is 18 residues long. Trimming removed 2 bases at V and 1 base at J, with 16 bases between. The CDR3 sequence: CASSLDLGLVSYNSPLHF. CDR3 DNA: TGTGCCAGCAGCTTAGACTTAGGTCTGGTATCCTATAATTCACCCCTCCACTTT.

The chain is built from TRBV5-5 and TRBJ2-1; TRBD2 aligns across 9 bases. With 0 bases clipped from V and 7 bases from J, the junction kept 11 bases outside the gene matches. Germline CDR1 and CDR2: SGHKS and YYEKEE (reference sequence). The CDR3 spans 17 residues. CDR3 amino acids: CASSLEAAGGPRNEQFF. CDR3 DNA sequence: TGTGCCAGCAGCTTGGAAGCGGCGGGAGGGCCTCGGAATGAGCAGTTCTTC. The entire variable domain, with the rest obtained from reference TRBV5-5 and TRBJ2-1, is as follows: DAGVTQSPTHLIKTRGQQVTLRCSPISGHKSVSWYQQVLGQGPQFIFQYYEKEERGRGNFPDRFSARQFPNYSSELNVNALLLGDSALYLCASSLEAAGGPRNEQFFGPGTRLTVL.

This clone has a handful of counts. The chain combines TRBV18 with TRBJ1-5; D is uncertain. V lost 3 bases to trimming and J lost 7 bases, with 10 bases between them. The CDR3 consists of 13 residues. The germline V gene has CDR1 KGHSH and CDR2 LQKENI. The CDR3 bases are TGTGCCAGCTCACCCGGGTCACACCAGCCCCAGCATTTT. It specifies CASSPGSHQPQHF. The full variable domain, rest sourced from reference TRBV18 and TRBJ1-5, is NAGVMQNPRHLVRRRGQEARLRCSPMKGHSHVYWYRQLPEEGLKFMVYLQKENIIDESGMPKERFSAEFPKEGPSILRIQQVVRGDSAAYFCASSPGSHQPQHFGDGTRLSIL.

V and J are TRBV20-1 and TRBJ1-3, with TRBD1 identical over 8 bases. J lost 7 bases, V lost 3 bases, and 8 bases had no gene match. Germline lookup yields CDR1 DFQATT and CDR2 SNEGSKA (reference sequence). The CDR3 extends over 14 amino acids. CDR3 nucleotide sequence: TGCAGTGCTAGTCCCGGGACAGGCAAGAACACCATATATTTT. This codes for CSASPGTGKNTIYF.

This chain joins TRBV7-3 and TRBJ2-7; 7 bases agree with TRBD1. Germline V gene data show CDR1 as SGHTA and CDR2 as FQGTGA. This CDR3 region has 15 residues. The V gene end was trimmed by 0 bases and the J gene end by 3 bases; junction bases not matched to a gene: 5. CDR3 residues: CASSLTPGQHYEQYF. CDR3 DNA: TGTGCCAGCAGCTTAACACCGGGACAGCACTACGAGCAGTACTTC. Variable domain in full (rest from reference TRBV7-3 and TRBJ2-7): GAGVSQTPSNKVTEKGKYVELRCDPISGHTALYWYRQSLGQGPEFLIYFQGTGAADDSGLPNDRFFAVRPEGSVSTLKIQRTERGDSAVYLCASSLTPGQHYEQYFGPGTRLTVT.

The chain combines TRBV3-1 (or the pseudogene TRBV3-2) with TRBJ1-2, with TRBD1 matching over 8 bases. CDR1 and CDR2 (germline): LGHDT, YNNKEL (reference sequence). The CDR3 covers 13 residues. V shed 5 bases, J shed 5 bases, and the junction held 4 bases outside the gene matches. The CDR3: CASSDRGSYGYTF. In DNA, the CDR3 is TGTGCCAGCAGCGACAGGGGAAGTTATGGCTACACCTTC.

V gene TRBV11-2 combines with J gene TRBJ1-4, with 9 bases aligning to TRBD1. The CDR3 spans 17 residues. The V gene end was trimmed by 0 bases and the J gene end by 2 bases; junction bases not matched to a gene: 4. Per the germline V gene, CDR1 is SGHAT and CDR2 is FQNNGV. CDR3 bases: TGTGCCAGCAGCTTAGATCTTACAGGGGGCACTAATGAAAAACTGTTTTTT. This gives the protein CASSLDLTGGTNEKLFF.

This chain uses TRBV3-1 (or the pseudogene TRBV3-2) with TRBJ2-5; 8 bases are shared with TRBD1. V was pared by 1 base and J by 6 bases, with 10 bases of the junction left unmatched. Germline V gene data show CDR1 as LGHDT and CDR2 as YNNKEL (reference sequence). The CDR3 is made up of 16 amino acids. CDR3 nucleotide sequence: TGTGCCAGCAGCCAAGTGGGTTCAGGGGGCTTAAAGACCCAGTACTTC. As protein: CASSQVGSGGLKTQYF.

The chain combines TRBV28 with TRBJ1-5; D uncertain. CDR3 length: 12 amino acids. V lost 4 bases and J 7 bases, leaving 8 bases between the germline ends. CDR1 is MDHEN, CDR2 SYDVKM, per germline. The CDR3: CASSSLPQPQHF. The CDR3 DNA reads TGTGCCAGCAGTTCCCTTCCGCAGCCCCAGCATTTT.

The rearrangement joins TRBV10-3 to TRBJ2-7; TRBD1 matches at 7 bases. The ends lost 6 bases at V and 7 bases at J; junction bases unmatched: 6. The CDR3 covers 12 residues. Germline CDR1 ENHRY, CDR2 SYGVKD. Here the CDR3 reads CAISGQVGEQYF. The CDR3 nucleotides are TGTGCCATCAGCGGACAGGTGGGAGAGCAGTACTTC.

CDR3 loop: CASSPGQDQPLAKNIQYF. The CDR3, as DNA: TGTGCCAGCTCACCGGGCCAGGATCAACCTCTAGCCAAAAACATTCAGTACTTC. The chain combines TRBV18 with TRBJ2-4, with unresolved D. Germline values: CDR1 KGHSH, CDR2 LQKENI. The CDR3 loop spans 18 amino acids. Trimming shortened V by 3 bases and J by 0 bases, and 18 bases separated the two germline ends.

The V call is TRBV5-6, the J call TRBJ2-7, with 10 bases matching TRBD1. The germline V gene has CDR1 SGHDT and CDR2 YYEEEE. The length of the CDR3 is 16 residues. The ends lost 4 bases at V and 4 bases at J; junction bases unmatched: 11. For the CDR3, the DNA is TGTGCCAGCAGCGAGGGCCTGACAGGGGGCTCGTACGAGCAGTACTTC. It yields the protein CASSEGLTGGSYEQYF.